The clone carrying this T cell receptor (beta chain) was counted many times. The ends were cut back, 0 bases at V and 4 bases at J, with 13 bases in the middle. CDR1 and CDR2 from the germline V gene are SGHRS and YFSETQ. The CDR3 is 15 residues long. TCRdb independently ran MiXCR on the RT-PCR reads; one entry per CDR3 protein. The profile shows more than 550,000 distinct CDR3 sequences, 14% of them singletons. The TCR sequence derives from a female donor in good health, serving as a healthy control. The chain uses TRBV5-1 and TRBJ1-2; no clear D gene. Sequencing was done on a sample of memory CD4+ T cells from blood. The CDR3 here is CASSLAATPTYGYTF. For the CDR3, the DNA is TGCGCCAGCAGCTTGGCCGCGACACCAACCTATGGCTACACCTTC.